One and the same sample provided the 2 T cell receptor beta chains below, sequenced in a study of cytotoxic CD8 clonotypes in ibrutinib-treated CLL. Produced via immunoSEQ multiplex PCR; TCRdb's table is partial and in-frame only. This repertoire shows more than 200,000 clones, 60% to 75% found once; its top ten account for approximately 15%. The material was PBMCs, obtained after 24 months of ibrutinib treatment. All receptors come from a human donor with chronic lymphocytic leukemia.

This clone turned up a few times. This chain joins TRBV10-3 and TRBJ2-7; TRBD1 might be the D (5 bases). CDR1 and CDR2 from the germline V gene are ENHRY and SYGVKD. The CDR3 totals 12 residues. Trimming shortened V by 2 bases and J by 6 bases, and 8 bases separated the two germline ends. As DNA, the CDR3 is TGTGCCATCAGTGAGCAGGGATCCGAGCAGTACTTC. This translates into CAISEQGSEQYF.

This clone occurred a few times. The CDR3 region is CASSRLDRQETQYF. CDR3 DNA sequence: TGTGCCAGCAGCAGACTGGACAGACAAGAGACCCAGTACTTC. The genes are TRBV14 and TRBJ2-5, with TRBD1 as a possible D gene (6 bases). Trimming cost V 5 bases and J 2 bases, with 12 bases left between them. Germline-derived CDR1 and CDR2 are SGHDN and FVKESK. The CDR3 consists of 14 residues.